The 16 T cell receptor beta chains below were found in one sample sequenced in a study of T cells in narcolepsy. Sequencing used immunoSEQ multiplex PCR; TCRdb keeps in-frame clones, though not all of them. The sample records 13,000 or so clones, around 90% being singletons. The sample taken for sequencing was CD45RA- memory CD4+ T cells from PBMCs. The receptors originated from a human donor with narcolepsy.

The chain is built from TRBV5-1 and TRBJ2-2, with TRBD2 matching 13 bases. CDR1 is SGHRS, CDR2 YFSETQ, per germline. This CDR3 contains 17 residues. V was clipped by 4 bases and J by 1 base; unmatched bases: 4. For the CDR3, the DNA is TGCGCCAGCAGCCAGGGACTAGCGGGACTGAACACCGGGGAGCTGTTTTTT. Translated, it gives CASSQGLAGLNTGELFF. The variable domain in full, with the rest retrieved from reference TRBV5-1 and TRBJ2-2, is KAGVTQTPRYLIKTRGQQVTLSCSPISGHRSVSWYQQTPGQGLQFLFEYFSETQRNKGNFPGRFSGRQFSNSRSEMNVSTLELGDSALYLCASSQGLAGLNTGELFFGEGSRLTVL.

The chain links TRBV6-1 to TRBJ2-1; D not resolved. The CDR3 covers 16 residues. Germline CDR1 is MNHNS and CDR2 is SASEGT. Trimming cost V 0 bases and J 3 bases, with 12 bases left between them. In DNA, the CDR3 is TGTGCCAGCAGTGAAGCTGTTGCCGGGTTCTACAATGAGCAGTTCTTC. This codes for CASSEAVAGFYNEQFF.

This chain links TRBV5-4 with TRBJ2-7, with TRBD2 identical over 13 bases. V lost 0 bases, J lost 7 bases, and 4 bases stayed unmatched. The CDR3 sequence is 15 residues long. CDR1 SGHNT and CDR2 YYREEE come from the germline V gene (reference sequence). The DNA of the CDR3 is TGTGCCAGCAGCTTGGAACTAGCGGGAGGGCATGAGCAGTACTTC. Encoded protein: CASSLELAGGHEQYF.

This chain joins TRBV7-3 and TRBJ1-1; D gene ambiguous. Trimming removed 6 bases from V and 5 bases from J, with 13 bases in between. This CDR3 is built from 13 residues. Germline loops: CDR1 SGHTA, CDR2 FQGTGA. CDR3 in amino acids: CASSRGYGTEAFF. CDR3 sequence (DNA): TGTGCCAGCAGTCGCGGGTATGGAACTGAAGCTTTCTTT.

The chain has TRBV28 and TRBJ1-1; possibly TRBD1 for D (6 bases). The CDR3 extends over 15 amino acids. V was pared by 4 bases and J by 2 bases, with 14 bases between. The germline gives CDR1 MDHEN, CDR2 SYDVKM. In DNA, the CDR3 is TGTGCCAGCAGTTACAGCCGGACAGCCAACACTGAAGCTTTCTTT. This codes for CASSYSRTANTEAFF.

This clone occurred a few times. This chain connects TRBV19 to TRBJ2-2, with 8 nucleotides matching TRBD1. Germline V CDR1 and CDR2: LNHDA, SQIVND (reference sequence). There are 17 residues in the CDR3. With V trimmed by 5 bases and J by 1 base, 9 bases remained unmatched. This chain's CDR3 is CASSLIAGTGNTGELFF. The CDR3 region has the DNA TGTGCCAGTAGTTTAATCGCCGGGACAGGGAACACCGGGGAGCTGTTTTTT.

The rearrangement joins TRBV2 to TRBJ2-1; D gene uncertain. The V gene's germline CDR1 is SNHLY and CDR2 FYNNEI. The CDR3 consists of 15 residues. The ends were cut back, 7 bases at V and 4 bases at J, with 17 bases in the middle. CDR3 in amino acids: CASIKVGSRYNEQFF. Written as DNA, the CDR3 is TGTGCCAGCATCAAAGTCGGGTCCCGGTACAATGAGCAGTTCTTC.

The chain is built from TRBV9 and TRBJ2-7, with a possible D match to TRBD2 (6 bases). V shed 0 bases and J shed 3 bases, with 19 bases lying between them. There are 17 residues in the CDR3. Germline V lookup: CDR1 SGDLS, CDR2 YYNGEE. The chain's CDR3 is CASSVESGPLGSYEQYF. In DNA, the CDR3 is TGTGCCAGCAGCGTAGAAAGCGGGCCCCTTGGAAGCTACGAGCAGTACTTC.

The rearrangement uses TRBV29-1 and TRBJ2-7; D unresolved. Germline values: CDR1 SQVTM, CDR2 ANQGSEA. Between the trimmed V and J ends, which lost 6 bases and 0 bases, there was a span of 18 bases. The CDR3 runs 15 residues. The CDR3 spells CSVPLPDTSSYEQYF. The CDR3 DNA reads TGCAGCGTCCCACTACCCGATACTTCCTCCTACGAGCAGTACTTC.

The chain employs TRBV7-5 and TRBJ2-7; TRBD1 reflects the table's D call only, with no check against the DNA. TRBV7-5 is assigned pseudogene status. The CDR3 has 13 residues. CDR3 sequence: CARSLDRTYEQYF. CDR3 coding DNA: TGTGCCAGAAGCTTGGACAGGACCTACGAGCAGTACTTC.

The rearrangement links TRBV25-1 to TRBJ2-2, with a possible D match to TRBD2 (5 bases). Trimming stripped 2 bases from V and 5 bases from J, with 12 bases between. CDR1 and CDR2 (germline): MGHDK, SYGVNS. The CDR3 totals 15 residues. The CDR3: CASSEIGRTTGELFF. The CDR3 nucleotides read TGTGCCAGCAGTGAAATTGGGAGAACTACCGGGGAGCTGTTTTTT.

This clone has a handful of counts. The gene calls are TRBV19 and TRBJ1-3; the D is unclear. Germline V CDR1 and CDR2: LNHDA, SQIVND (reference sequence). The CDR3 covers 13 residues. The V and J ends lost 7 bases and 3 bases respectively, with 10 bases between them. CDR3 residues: CASTDMYGNTIYF. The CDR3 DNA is TGTGCCAGTACCGACATGTATGGAAACACCATATATTTT.

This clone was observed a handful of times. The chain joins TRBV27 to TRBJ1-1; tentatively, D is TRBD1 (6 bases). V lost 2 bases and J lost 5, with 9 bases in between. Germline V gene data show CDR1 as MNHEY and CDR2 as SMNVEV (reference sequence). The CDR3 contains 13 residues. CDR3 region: CASSLQGRTEAFF. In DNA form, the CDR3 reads TGTGCCAGCAGTTTACAGGGGCGAACTGAAGCTTTCTTT.

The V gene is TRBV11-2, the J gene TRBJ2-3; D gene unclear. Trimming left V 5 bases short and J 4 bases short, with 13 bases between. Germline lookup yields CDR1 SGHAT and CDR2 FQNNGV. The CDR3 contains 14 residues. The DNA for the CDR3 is TGTGCCAGCAGCCCGCAGTATCTTGCAGATACGCAGTATTTT. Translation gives CASSPQYLADTQYF.

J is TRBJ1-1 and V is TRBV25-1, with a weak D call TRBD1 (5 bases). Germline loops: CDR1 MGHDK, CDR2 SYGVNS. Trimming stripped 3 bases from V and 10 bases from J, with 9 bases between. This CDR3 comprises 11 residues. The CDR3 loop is CASSDQGGAFF. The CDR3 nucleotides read TGTGCCAGCAGTGACCAGGGAGGAGCTTTCTTT.

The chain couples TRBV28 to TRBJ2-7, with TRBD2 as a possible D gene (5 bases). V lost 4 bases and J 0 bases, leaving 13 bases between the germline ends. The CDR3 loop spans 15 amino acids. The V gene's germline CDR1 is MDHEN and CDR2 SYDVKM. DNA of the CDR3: TGTGCCAGCAGTTCCACTACGGGATCCTCCTACGAGCAGTACTTC. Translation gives CASSSTTGSSYEQYF.